These 10 T cell receptor beta chains were all obtained from the same sample, sequenced in a study of CD8 T cells in ankylosing spondylitis. One entry per CDR3 protein, called by TCRdb with MiXCR from the 5' RACE reads. This table has 250,000 to 300,000 distinct CDR3 sequences, over 15% appearing once. The sequenced sample consisted of blood, either unsorted or a sorted T cell fraction (not recorded which). The receptor set was obtained from a male donor with ankylosing spondylitis or in good health (not recorded which).

This clonotype has just a few counts. The rearrangement joins TRBV20-1 to TRBJ2-1, with TRBD2 matching over 7 bases. CDR3 length: 16 residues. V was clipped by 6 bases and J by 9 bases; unmatched bases: 20. Germline CDR1 and CDR2: DFQATT and SNEGSKA (reference sequence). The CDR3 DNA reads TGCAGTGCGATGAGCTCTCCGGGAGGTTTTTCCGGTGAGCAGTTCTTC. Residues: CSAMSSPGGFSGEQFF.

This clonotype appeared many times. The gene calls are TRBV5-6 and TRBJ1-4, with D hard to call. CDR1 and CDR2 from the germline V gene are SGHDT and YYEEEE. Trimming removed 0 bases from V and 15 bases from J, with 15 bases in between. The CDR3 consists of 13 residues. CDR3 region: CASSLGGGLPLFF. The CDR3 bases are TGTGCCAGCAGCTTGGGGGGAGGACTACCATTGTTTTTT.

This clonotype was seen more than once but under ten times. This rearrangement joins TRBV10-3 to TRBJ2-7; 9 bases agree with TRBD2. The germline CDR1 and CDR2 sequences are ENHRY and SYGVKD. There are 15 residues in the CDR3. J was trimmed by 7 bases and V by 0 bases; bases with no gene match: 7. CDR3 loop: CAISESAGGPGEQYF. DNA for the CDR3: TGTGCCATCAGTGAGTCGGCGGGAGGGCCCGGGGAGCAGTACTTC.

This clonotype was detected a few times. The chain couples TRBV7-9 to TRBJ2-1; D unresolved. V was trimmed by 5 bases and J by 6 bases, leaving 14 bases between them. Germline V lookup: CDR1 SEHNR, CDR2 FQNEAQ (reference sequence). The CDR3 consists of 14 residues. The CDR3 protein is CASSPQSRANEQFF. The CDR3 bases are TGTGCCAGCAGCCCCCAGAGTCGGGCCAATGAGCAGTTCTTC.

This clonotype appeared many times. The chain carries TRBV4-2 and TRBJ1-5; D is possibly TRBD1 (6 bases). From germline, CDR1 is LGHNA and CDR2 YNFKEQ. The CDR3 runs 14 residues. Between the trimmed V and J ends, which lost 0 bases and 11 bases, there was a span of 14 bases. The CDR3 spells CASSQDHGGAAQHF. CDR3 DNA sequence: TGTGCCAGCAGCCAAGATCATGGGGGGGCGGCCCAGCATTTT.

The rearrangement links TRBV12-3 or TRBV12-4 to TRBJ1-5; weak D call: TRBD1 (5 bases). The V and J ends lost 6 bases and 4 bases respectively, with 16 bases between them. This CDR3 is built from 15 residues. CDR3 region: CASRPGGGGNQPQHF. Written as DNA, the CDR3 is TGTGCCAGCAGACCCGGGGGTGGAGGGAATCAGCCCCAGCATTTT.

The V and J genes are TRBV11-2 and TRBJ2-2; D is unresolved. The germline CDR1 and CDR2 sequences are SGHAT and FQNNGV. CDR3 length equals 11 residues. Trimming removed 10 bases from V and 7 bases from J, with 10 bases in between. CDR3 bases: TGTGCCAATGGGTGGGGCGGGGAGCTGTTTTTT. It codes for CANGWGGELFF.

This clonotype was seen a handful of times. V and J are TRBV6-1 and TRBJ2-5; D unclear. This CDR3 is 13 amino acids long. V lost 8 bases to trimming and J lost 5 bases, with 15 bases between them. CDR1 MNHNS and CDR2 SASEGT come from the germline V gene. In DNA form, the CDR3 reads TGTGCCAGCTGGGCGGCCCTTGTGGAGACCCAGTACTTC. Translating gives CASWAALVETQYF.

The chain couples TRBV5-6 to TRBJ1-1; D not certain. V was pared by 4 bases and J by 5 bases, with 6 bases between. The CDR3 has 11 residues. The V gene's germline CDR1 is SGHDT and CDR2 YYEEEE. CDR3 amino acids: CASSVGTEAFF. The CDR3 DNA reads as TGTGCCAGCAGCGTGGGTACTGAAGCTTTCTTT.

The chain joins TRBV20-1 to TRBJ2-1, with 10 bases fitting TRBD2. The CDR3 totals 15 residues. With V trimmed by 0 bases and J by 8 bases, 7 bases remained unmatched. Germline V gene data show CDR1 as DFQATT and CDR2 as SNEGSKA (reference sequence). The CDR3 protein is CSARELAGAWDEQFF. The CDR3 region has the DNA TGCAGTGCTAGAGAGCTAGCGGGAGCATGGGATGAGCAGTTCTTC.